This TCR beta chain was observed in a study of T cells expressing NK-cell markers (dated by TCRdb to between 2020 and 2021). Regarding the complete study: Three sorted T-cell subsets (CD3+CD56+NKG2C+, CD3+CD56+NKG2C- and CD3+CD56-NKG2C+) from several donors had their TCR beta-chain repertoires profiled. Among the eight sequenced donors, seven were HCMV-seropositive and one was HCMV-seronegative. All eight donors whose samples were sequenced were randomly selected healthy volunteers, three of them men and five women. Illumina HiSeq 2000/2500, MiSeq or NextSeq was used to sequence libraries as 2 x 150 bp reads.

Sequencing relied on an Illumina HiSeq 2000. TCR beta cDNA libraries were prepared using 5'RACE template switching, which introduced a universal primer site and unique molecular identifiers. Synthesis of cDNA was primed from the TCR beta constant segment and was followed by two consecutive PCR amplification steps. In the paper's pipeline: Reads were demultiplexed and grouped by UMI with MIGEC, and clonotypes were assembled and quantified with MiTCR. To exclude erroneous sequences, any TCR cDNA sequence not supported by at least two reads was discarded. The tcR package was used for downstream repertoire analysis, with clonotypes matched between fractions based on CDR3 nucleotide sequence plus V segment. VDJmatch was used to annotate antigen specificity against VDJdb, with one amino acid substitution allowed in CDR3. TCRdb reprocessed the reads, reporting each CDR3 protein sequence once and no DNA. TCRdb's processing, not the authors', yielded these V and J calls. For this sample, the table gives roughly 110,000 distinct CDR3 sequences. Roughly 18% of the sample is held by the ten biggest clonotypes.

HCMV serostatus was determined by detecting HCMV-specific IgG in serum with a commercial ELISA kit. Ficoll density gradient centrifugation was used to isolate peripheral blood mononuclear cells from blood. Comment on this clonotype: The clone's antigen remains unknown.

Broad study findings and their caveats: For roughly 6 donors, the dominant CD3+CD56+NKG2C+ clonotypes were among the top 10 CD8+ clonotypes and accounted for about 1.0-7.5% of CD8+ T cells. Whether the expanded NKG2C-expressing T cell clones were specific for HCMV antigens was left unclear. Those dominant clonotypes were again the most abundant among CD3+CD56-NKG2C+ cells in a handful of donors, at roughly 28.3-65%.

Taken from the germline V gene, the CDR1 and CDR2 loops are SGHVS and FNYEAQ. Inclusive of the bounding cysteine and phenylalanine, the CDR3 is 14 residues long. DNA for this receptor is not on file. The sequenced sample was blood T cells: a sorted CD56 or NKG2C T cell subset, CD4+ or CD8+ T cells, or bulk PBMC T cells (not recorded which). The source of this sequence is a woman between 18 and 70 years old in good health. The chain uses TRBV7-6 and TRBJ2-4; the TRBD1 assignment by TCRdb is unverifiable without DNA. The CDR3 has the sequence CASSLAPEENIQYF.